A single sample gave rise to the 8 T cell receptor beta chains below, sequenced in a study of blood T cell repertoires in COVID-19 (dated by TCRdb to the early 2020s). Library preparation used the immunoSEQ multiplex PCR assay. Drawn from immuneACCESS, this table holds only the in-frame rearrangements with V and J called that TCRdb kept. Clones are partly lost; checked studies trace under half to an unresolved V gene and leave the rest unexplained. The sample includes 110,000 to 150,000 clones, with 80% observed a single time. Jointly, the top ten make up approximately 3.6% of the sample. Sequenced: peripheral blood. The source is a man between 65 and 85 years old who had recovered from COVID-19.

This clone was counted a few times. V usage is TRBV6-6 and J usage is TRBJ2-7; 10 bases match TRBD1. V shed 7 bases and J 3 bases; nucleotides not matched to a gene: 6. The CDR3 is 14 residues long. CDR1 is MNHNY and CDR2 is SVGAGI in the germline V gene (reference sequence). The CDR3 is CASKGQGTGYEQYF. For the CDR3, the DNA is TGTGCCAGCAAGGGACAGGGGACGGGCTACGAGCAGTACTTC.

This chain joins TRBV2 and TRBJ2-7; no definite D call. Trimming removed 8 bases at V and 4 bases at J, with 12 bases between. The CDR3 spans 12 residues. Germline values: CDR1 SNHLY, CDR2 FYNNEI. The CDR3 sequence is CASQLTQYEQYF. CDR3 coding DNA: TGTGCCAGCCAATTGACACAGTACGAGCAGTACTTC.

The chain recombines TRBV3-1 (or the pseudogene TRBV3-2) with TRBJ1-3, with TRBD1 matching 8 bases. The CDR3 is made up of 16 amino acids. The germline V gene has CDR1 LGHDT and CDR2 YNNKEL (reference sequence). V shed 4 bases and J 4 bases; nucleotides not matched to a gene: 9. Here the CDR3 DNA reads TGTGCCAGCAGCCTCCTTCAGGGGGCGCGGGGAAACACCATATATTTT. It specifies CASSLLQGARGNTIYF.

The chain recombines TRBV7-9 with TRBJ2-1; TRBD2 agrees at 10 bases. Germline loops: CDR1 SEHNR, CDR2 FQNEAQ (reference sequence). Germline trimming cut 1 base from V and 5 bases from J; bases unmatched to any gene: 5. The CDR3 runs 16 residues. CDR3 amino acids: CASSLGSGRADNEQFF. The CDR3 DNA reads TGTGCCAGCAGCTTAGGGAGCGGGAGGGCGGACAATGAGCAGTTCTTC.

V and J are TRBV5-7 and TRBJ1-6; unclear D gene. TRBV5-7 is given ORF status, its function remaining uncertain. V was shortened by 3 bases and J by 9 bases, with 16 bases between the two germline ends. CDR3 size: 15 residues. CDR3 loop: CASSYRPISGSPLHF. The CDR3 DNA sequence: TGTGCCAGCAGCTATCGACCCATTAGCGGTTCACCCCTCCACTTT.

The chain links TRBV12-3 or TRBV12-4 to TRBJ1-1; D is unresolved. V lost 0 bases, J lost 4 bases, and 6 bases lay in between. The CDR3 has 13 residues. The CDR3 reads CASSLAPGTEAFF. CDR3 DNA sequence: TGTGCCAGCAGTTTAGCCCCAGGCACTGAAGCTTTCTTT.

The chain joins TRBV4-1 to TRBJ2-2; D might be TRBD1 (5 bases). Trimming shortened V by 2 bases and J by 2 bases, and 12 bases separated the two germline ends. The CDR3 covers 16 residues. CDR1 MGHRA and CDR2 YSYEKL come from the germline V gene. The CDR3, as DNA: TGCGCCAGCAGCCAACTAGGGGCCATTAACACCGGGGAGCTGTTTTTT. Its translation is CASSQLGAINTGELFF.

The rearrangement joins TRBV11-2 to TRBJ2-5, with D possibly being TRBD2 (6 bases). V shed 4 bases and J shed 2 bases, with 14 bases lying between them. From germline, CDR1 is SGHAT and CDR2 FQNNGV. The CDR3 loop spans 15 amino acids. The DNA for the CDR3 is TGTGCCAGCAGCTCCGTACACCGGGGGCAAGAGACCCAGTACTTC. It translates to CASSSVHRGQETQYF.